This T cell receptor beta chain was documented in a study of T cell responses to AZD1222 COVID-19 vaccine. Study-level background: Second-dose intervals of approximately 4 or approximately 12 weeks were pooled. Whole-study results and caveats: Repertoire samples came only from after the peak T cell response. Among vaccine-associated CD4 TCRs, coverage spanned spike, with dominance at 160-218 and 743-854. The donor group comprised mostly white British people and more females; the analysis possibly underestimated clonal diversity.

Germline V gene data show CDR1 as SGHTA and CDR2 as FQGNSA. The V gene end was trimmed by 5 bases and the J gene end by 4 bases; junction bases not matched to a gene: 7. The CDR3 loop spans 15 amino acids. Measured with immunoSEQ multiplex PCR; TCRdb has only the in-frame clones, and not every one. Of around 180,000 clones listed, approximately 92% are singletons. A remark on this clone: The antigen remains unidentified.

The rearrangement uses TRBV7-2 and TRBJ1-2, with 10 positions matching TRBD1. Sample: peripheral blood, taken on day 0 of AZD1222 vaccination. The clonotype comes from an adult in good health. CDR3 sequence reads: CASSTDRGRPYGYTF. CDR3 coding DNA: TGTGCCAGCAGCACAGACAGGGGGCGCCCCTATGGCTACACCTTC.